Listed here is a single T cell receptor (beta chain). This clonotype was picked up many times. Its antigen remains undetermined. The sample holds no much larger clone one base away, and base qualities are not on file. TCR beta CDR3 regions were amplified from RNA transcripts. For the first round of RT-PCR on the TCR CDR3, the HTBI primer set was used together with the Qiagen OneStep RT-PCR kit. Libraries were constructed in a second round of multiplex PCR, after which size selection and purification were carried out. The libraries were sequenced on an Illumina HiSeq2000 using paired-end 100 bp reads. The authors' pipeline ran thus. SOAPnuke was used to process the raw data, removing reads that contained adapters or uncalled bases, had a mean Phred below 15, or lacked an exact match to the constant primer or identifier. High-quality paired reads were merged with COPE v1.2.5, and unique nucleotide sequences were defined as clonotypes. MiTCR v1.1 was used to align the clonotypes against IMGT TRBV, TRBD and TRBJ reference segments. The analysis was restricted to V-J combinations with a frequency above 0.0001, which together covered roughly 99% of the repertoires. A TCS score was defined as the ratio of F50 (clonal expansion) to E x V (chaos), with BLOSUM62-based TCRdist applied between CDR3 peptides within each V-J. Welch's t-statistics and random forest reduced 514 V-J features to 10 to 15, which were used in a naive Bayes classifier (R e1071). TCRdb itself trimmed the public reads at Q25 with fastp, ran MiXCR and retained productive beta chains. All rows with the same CDR3 protein become a single entry with the most common DNA and genes. These V and J calls originate from TCRdb's pipeline instead of the authors' own analysis. This sample is represented by under 450,000 distinct CDR3 sequences; roughly 13% of them were singletons. About 20% of the sample is held by the ten biggest clonotypes.

The germline V gene provides CDR1 SGHRS and CDR2 YFSETQ. Relative to germline, V is 2 bases shorter and J is 5 bases shorter, with 9 bases between their ends. Including the terminal cysteine and phenylalanine, the CDR3 comprises 13 residues. Of the read, only the CDR3 DNA is kept; its 39 bases are in frame from base 1. This entry is derived from a study of T cells in Graves' hyperthyroidism and ophthalmopathy (dated by TCRdb to between 2019 and 2020). Looking at the study overall: Peripheral blood was collected at initial diagnosis, before any treatment. To identify TCR V-J signatures that set the groups apart, the researchers used a discovery cohort of about a hundred patients, made up of under 45 with Graves' ophthalmopathy and 57 with stable Graves' hyperthyroidism. Prospective prediction of ophthalmopathy was tested in an independent validation cohort consisting of fewer than 20 hyperthyroidism patients and 15 to 17 patients who later progressed to ophthalmopathy. The approximately 98 discovery patients were randomly divided into training and test sets at a 7:3 ratio. Thyroid tissue and blood T-cell repertoires from six Graves' hyperthyroidism patients were also compared in the study. After blood sampling, hyperthyroidism patients were treated with methimazole at a starting dose of 30 mg daily, and ophthalmopathy patients were treated with high-dose intravenous methylprednisolone. The paper describes TCR Vbeta CDR3 sequencing of around 130 peripheral blood samples, made up of 43 ophthalmopathy patients, 70 to 75 hyperthyroidism patients and roughly 17 progressor patients.

The paper as a whole reports these results and caveats: A 13 V-J signature model separated ophthalmopathy from stable hyperthyroidism, with about 90% sensitivity and 81% to 83% specificity in cross-validation and 80%/75% in testing. No statistical method was used to set the sample size in advance, and investigators knew the group allocation. In validation, the model predicted progression to ophthalmopathy a median of approximately 6.6 months before onset, with approximately 68% sensitivity and about 72% specificity. Blood samples also contained most of the expanded thyroid clonotypes (frequency above 0.001), which suggests that blood repertoires may reflect thyroid immune responses.

Hyperthyroidism patients were newly diagnosed, had a disease duration of under 2 months, and were aged 18 to 65 years. The study excluded patients with uncontrolled infections, other autoimmune diseases, pregnancy or lactation. Diagnoses were based on clinical symptoms, serum thyroxine and TRAb, thyroid ultrasound and orbital computed tomography. Blood from progressor patients was collected at the time of first diagnosis with hyperthyroidism, before any ophthalmopathy symptoms had appeared. PBMCs were isolated from about 9.1 ml of fresh peripheral blood by Ficoll-Paque density gradient centrifugation. Progressor patients were first diagnosed with Graves' hyperthyroidism and then developed ophthalmopathy during follow-up. Total RNA was extracted with Trizol reagent, and quality was checked on an Agilent 2100 Bioanalyzer.

The V and J genes are TRBV5-1 and TRBJ2-3; a tentative D match to TRBD1 spans 6 bases. The sequencing input was blood. This TCR came from a man aged 30 to 39 with Graves' hyperthyroidism that later progressed to Graves' ophthalmopathy. The nucleotide sequence reads as follows: TGCGCCAGCAGCTTACAACAGGGAGATACGCAGTATTTT. Translated, it gives CASSLQQGDTQYF.